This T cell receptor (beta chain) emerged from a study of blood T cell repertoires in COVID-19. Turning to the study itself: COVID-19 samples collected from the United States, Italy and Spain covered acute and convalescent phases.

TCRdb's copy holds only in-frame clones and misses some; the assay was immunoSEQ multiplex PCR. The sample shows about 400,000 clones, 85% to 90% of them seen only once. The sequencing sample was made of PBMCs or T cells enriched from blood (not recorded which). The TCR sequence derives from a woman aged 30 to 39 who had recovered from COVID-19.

The CDR3 coding sequence is TGTGCCAGCAGCTCCCGGAGGGTGAGGAGCTCCTACGAGCAGTACTTC. It specifies CASSSRRVRSSYEQYF. This chain links TRBV7-8 with TRBJ2-7, with D tentatively TRBD2 (6 bases). This CDR3 comprises 16 residues. Trimming left V 4 bases short and J 0 bases short, with 16 bases between. Looked up from germline, CDR1 is SGHVS and CDR2 is FQNEAQ.